These T cell receptor beta chains were read from a single sample in a study of blood T cell repertoires in COVID-19. Some clones are missing from TCRdb's copy, which holds only in-frame ones; the method was immunoSEQ multiplex PCR. Here the sample spans 150,000 to 200,000 clones, over 80% being singletons. Sequenced: peripheral blood. These receptors all come from a man aged 30 to 39 with COVID-19, enrolled during active disease. The CDR3 runs from the conserved cysteine through the conserved F or W. The D gene is left open where the match is weak. Rows give clone size only sometimes, using once, few, many, or a class for an expanded clone.

J,size,V,D,CDR3,DNA
TRBJ1-2,.,TRBV25-1,TRBD1,CASSEPGQGNWGYTF,TGTGCCAGCAGTGAACCGGGACAGGGGAATTGGGGCTACACCTTC
TRBJ1-5,.,TRBV30,.,CAWSKGDNQPQHF,TGTGCCTGGAGTAAAGGAGACAATCAGCCCCAGCATTTT
TRBJ2-7,.,TRBV27,.,CASSSRGPMDEQYF,TGTGCCAGCAGTTCCAGGGGACCCATGGACGAGCAGTACTTC
TRBJ2-1,.,TRBV7-8,TRBD2,CASSFSGRAGGSSSYNEQFF,TGTGCCAGCAGCTTCTCGGGTCGGGCGGGAGGTTCGAGCTCCTACAATGAGCAGTTCTTC
TRBJ2-2,.,TRBV27,.,CASRRSGGTGELFF,TGTGCCAGCAGGCGCTCGGGTGGGACCGGGGAGCTGTTTTTT
TRBJ2-6,.,TRBV19,TRBD1,CASSPWTGEYPGANVLTF,TGTGCCAGTAGTCCCTGGACAGGGGAGTATCCTGGGGCCAACGTCCTGACTTTC
TRBJ1-2,.,TRBV18,.,CASSPPARGNYGYTF,TGTGCCAGCTCACCACCGGCGAGGGGGAACTATGGCTACACCTTC
TRBJ2-1,.,TRBV29-1,TRBD2,CGGTSGVYEQFF,TGCGGCGGGACTAGCGGGGTCTATGAGCAGTTCTTC
TRBJ2-7,.,TRBV5-4,.,CASSLDGSSYEQYF,TGTGCCAGCAGCTTGGATGGGAGCTCCTACGAGCAGTACTTC
TRBJ1-1,.,TRBV18,TRBD1,CASSSLTGANTEAFF,TGTGCCAGCTCATCCCTAACAGGGGCTAACACTGAAGCTTTCTTT
TRBJ2-7,once,TRBV6-6,.,CASSSLSIEQYF,TGTGCCAGCAGCTCCTTGAGTATTGAGCAGTACTTC
TRBJ2-5,.,TRBV6-1,TRBD1,CASSESGGLRETQYF,TGTGCCAGCAGTGAATCAGGGGGCTTGAGGGAGACCCAGTACTTC
TRBJ2-3,once,TRBV24-1,TRBD1,CATSDSGTVTDTQYF,TGTGCCACCAGTGATTCCGGGACAGTCACAGATACGCAGTATTTT
TRBJ2-1,.,TRBV28,.,CASSSRRSSYNEQFF,TGTGCCAGCAGTTCGCGCCGAAGCTCCTACAATGAGCAGTTCTTC
TRBJ2-3,.,TRBV19,TRBD2,CASSSTSGSTDTQYF,TGTGCCAGTAGTTCCACTAGCGGGAGCACAGATACGCAGTATTTT
TRBJ2-3,.,TRBV6-1,.,CASSEAGPARDTQYF,TGTGCCAGCAGTGAAGCGGGGCCTGCGCGGGATACGCAGTATTTT
TRBJ1-1,.,TRBV7-2,.,CASSLALGGNTEAFF,TGTGCCAGCAGCTTAGCGCTGGGGGGGAACACTGAAGCTTTCTTT
TRBJ2-7,.,TRBV7-9,TRBD1,CASSLLRQGSYEQYF,TGTGCCAGCAGCTTACTAAGACAGGGCTCCTACGAGCAGTACTTC
TRBJ1-1,.,TRBV29-1,.,CSVQDSPNTEAFF,TGCAGCGTCCAGGACAGCCCGAACACTGAAGCTTTCTTT
TRBJ2-3,once,TRBV9,TRBD2,CASSDETSGGTDTQYF,TGTGCCAGCAGCGATGAGACTAGCGGGGGCACAGATACGCAGTATTTT
TRBJ1-1,.,TRBV2,.,CASSEERNTEAFF,TGTGCCAGCAGTGAAGAGAGGAACACTGAAGCTTTCTTT
TRBJ2-1,.,TRBV11-3,TRBD1,CASSPSDRVGNEQFF,TGTGCCAGCAGCCCCTCGGACAGGGTAGGCAATGAGCAGTTCTTC
TRBJ2-1,.,TRBV3-1/TRBV3-2,TRBD2,CASSHRGLAGAYNEQFF,TGTGCCAGCAGCCACAGAGGTTTAGCGGGGGCTTACAATGAGCAGTTCTTC
TRBJ1-2,once,TRBV29-1,.,CSVEGNEGRGYTF,TGCAGCGTGGAGGGAAATGAGGGTCGGGGCTACACCTTC
TRBJ2-1,.,TRBV5-1,TRBD2,CASSWIPPSGGTYNEQFF,TGCGCCAGCAGCTGGATCCCCCCTAGCGGGGGGACCTACAATGAGCAGTTCTTC
TRBJ1-5,.,TRBV18,TRBD1,CASSPRQGDNQPQHF,TGTGCCAGCTCACCAAGACAGGGTGACAATCAGCCCCAGCATTTT
TRBJ2-7,.,TRBV6-5,.,CASSYGPQSSYEQYF,TGTGCCAGCAGTTACGGGCCCCAGAGCTCCTACGAGCAGTACTTC
TRBJ1-6,.,TRBV7-9,TRBD1,CASSLPGQSNSPLHF,TGTGCCAGCAGCTTACCGGGACAGTCGAATTCACCCCTCCACTTT
TRBJ1-1,.,TRBV6-5,TRBD1,CASSSTGVNTEAFF,TGTGCCAGCAGTTCGACAGGGGTGAACACTGAAGCTTTCTTT
TRBJ2-7,.,TRBV6-2/TRBV6-3,TRBD1,CASSYIRDRGYEQYF,TGTGCCAGCAGTTACATCCGGGACAGGGGCTACGAGCAGTACTTC
TRBJ2-1,.,TRBV14,TRBD2,CASSQGLAGGLWSYNEQFF,TGTGCCAGCAGCCAAGGACTAGCGGGAGGGTTGTGGTCCTACAATGAGCAGTTCTTC
TRBJ1-2,.,TRBV5-1,TRBD1,CASSLGLQGNGYTF,TGCGCCAGCAGCTTGGGCCTACAGGGGAATGGCTACACCTTC
TRBJ2-5,.,TRBV7-9,TRBD2,CASSQPPRLAGGETQYF,TGTGCCAGCAGCCAGCCACCCCGACTAGCGGGGGGGGAGACCCAGTACTTC
TRBJ1-2,.,TRBV30,TRBD1,CAWSVQGQGDGYTF,TGTGCCTGGAGTGTACAGGGGCAGGGCGATGGCTACACCTTC
TRBJ2-3,.,TRBV10-3,TRBD1,CAISQQGAADTQYF,TGTGCCATCAGCCAACAGGGGGCCGCAGATACGCAGTATTTT
TRBJ2-1,.,TRBV7-9,TRBD1,CASSPLRVGQGLYNEQFF,TGTGCCAGCAGCCCCCTAAGGGTGGGACAGGGCTTGTACAATGAGCAGTTCTTC
TRBJ2-1,.,TRBV5-4,TRBD1,CASSLVGTGANEQFF,TGTGCCAGCAGCTTGGTGGGGACAGGGGCTAATGAGCAGTTCTTC
TRBJ2-5,few,TRBV28,TRBD2,CASSSGASGGVETQYF,TGTGCCAGCAGCTCGGGTGCTAGCGGGGGGGTGGAGACCCAGTACTTC
TRBJ2-7,few,TRBV7-9,.,CASSLGFQDSYEQYF,TGTGCCAGCAGCTTAGGTTTTCAGGATTCCTACGAGCAGTACTTC
TRBJ2-1,.,TRBV7-8,TRBD2,CASSYSPAGGIYNEQFF,TGTGCCAGCAGTTACAGCCCGGCGGGGGGGATCTACAATGAGCAGTTCTTC
TRBJ2-7,.,TRBV5-1,TRBD2,CASSRPGGLGPYEQYF,TGCGCCAGCAGCCGCCCGGGGGGTTTGGGGCCATACGAGCAGTACTTC
TRBJ1-4,.,TRBV30,.,CAWSPTGTNEKLFF,TGTGCCTGGAGTCCAACAGGGACTAATGAAAAACTGTTTTTT
TRBJ2-3,.,TRBV7-8,.,CASSLAWVRASTDTQYF,TGTGCCAGCAGCTTAGCGTGGGTCAGGGCTAGCACAGATACGCAGTATTTT
TRBJ2-3,.,TRBV5-4,.,CASSFSADTQYF,TGTGCCAGCAGCTTTTCTGCAGATACGCAGTATTTT
TRBJ2-7,.,TRBV7-2,.,CASSSRTTVEQYF,TGTGCCAGCAGCAGCCGGACTACAGTCGAGCAGTACTTC
TRBJ2-3,.,TRBV29-1,TRBD1,CSVDRGLGDTQYF,TGCAGCGTTGACAGGGGGTTAGGAGATACGCAGTATTTT
TRBJ1-5,.,TRBV7-8,.,CASSPRGSSYSNQPQHF,TGTGCCAGCAGCCCTAGAGGGAGCTCTTATAGCAATCAGCCCCAGCATTTT
TRBJ2-5,.,TRBV7-2,TRBD2,CASSPPGLAGGQETQYF,TGTGCCAGCAGCCCGCCAGGACTAGCGGGGGGCCAAGAGACCCAGTACTTC
TRBJ1-3,.,TRBV7-2,.,CASSFGASSGNTIYF,TGTGCCAGCAGCTTCGGAGCGAGCTCTGGAAACACCATATATTTT
TRBJ2-1,.,TRBV24-1,.,CATSDRPTTFLYNEQFF,TGTGCCACCAGTGACCGCCCCACTACCTTTCTATACAATGAGCAGTTCTTC
TRBJ1-1,.,TRBV6-2/TRBV6-3,TRBD1,CASSYQGALNTEAFF,TGTGCCAGCAGTTACCAGGGGGCCCTGAACACTGAAGCTTTCTTT
TRBJ1-1,.,TRBV28,.,CASSFLSNTEAFF,TGTGCCAGCAGTTTCTTGAGTAACACTGAAGCTTTCTTT
TRBJ1-5,once,TRBV7-2,TRBD1,CASSRTGVNQPQHF,TGTGCCAGCAGCAGGACAGGGGTTAATCAGCCCCAGCATTTT
TRBJ2-4,.,TRBV3-1/TRBV3-2,.,CASSSNTGNIQYF,TGTGCCAGCAGCTCAAACACAGGGAACATTCAGTACTTC
TRBJ1-5,.,TRBV30,.,CAWRLGGNQPQHF,TGTGCCTGGAGATTGGGGGGGAATCAGCCCCAGCATTTT
TRBJ2-1,.,TRBV6-5,TRBD2,CASRTSGRGSYEQFF,TGTGCCAGCAGGACTAGCGGGAGGGGCAGCTATGAGCAGTTCTTC
TRBJ1-2,.,TRBV12-3/TRBV12-4,.,CASSWGQGRGYTF,TGTGCCAGCAGTTGGGGCCAGGGGCGCGGCTACACCTTC
TRBJ2-7,.,TRBV5-6,.,CASSLVLVDEQYF,TGTGCCAGCAGCTTGGTACTAGTTGACGAGCAGTACTTC
TRBJ1-4,.,TRBV5-8,TRBD1,CASSLPDRDEKLFF,TGTGCCAGCAGCTTACCGGACAGGGATGAAAAACTGTTTTTT